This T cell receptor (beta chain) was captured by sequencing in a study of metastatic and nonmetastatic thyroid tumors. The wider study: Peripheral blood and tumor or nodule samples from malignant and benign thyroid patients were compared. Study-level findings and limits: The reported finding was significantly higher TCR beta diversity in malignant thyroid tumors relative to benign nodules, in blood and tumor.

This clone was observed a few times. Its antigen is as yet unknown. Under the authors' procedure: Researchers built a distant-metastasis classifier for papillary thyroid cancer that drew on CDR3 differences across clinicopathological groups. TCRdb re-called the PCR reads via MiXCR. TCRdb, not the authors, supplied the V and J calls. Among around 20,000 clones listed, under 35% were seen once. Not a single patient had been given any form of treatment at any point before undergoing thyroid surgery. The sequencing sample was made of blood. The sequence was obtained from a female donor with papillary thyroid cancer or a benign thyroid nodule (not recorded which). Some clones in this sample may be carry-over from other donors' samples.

Here the CDR3 reads CSARTSGYNEQFF. The CDR3, as DNA: TGCAGTGCCCGGACTAGCGGGTACAATGAGCAGTTCTTC. The chain has TRBV20-1 and TRBJ2-1; 11 nucleotides line up with TRBD2. The CDR3 runs to 13 residues. CDR1 and CDR2 from the germline V gene are DFQATT and SNEGSKA (reference sequence). The V and J ends lost 6 bases and 4 bases, in that order; junction bases with no gene match: 2.